The next 24 T cell receptor beta chains were all read from a single sample in a study of brain T cells in children with intractable seizures (dated by TCRdb to the early 2020s). Reading the label with the study, this specimen's time point is: blood from clinic visit 5 months post-surgery; TSC patient then seizure free. Library generation was performed with the immunoSEQ multiplex PCR assay. TCRdb took over this immuneACCESS table, retaining in-frame rearrangements with V and J assigned. Such tables are incomplete; in checked studies, under half of the missing clones stem from an unresolved V gene, and the remainder is unexplained. For this sample there are about 340,000 clones; about 93% appear just once. The ten largest clones take up 5.7% of the sample. The source was peripheral blood, collected 4 to 5 months after surgery. The receptors were sampled from a boy in the first two years of life with tuberous sclerosis and intractable seizures.

The V and J genes are TRBV5-1 and TRBJ1-2; D not resolved. The V gene lost 0 bases and the J gene lost 8 bases, with 8 bases spanning the gap. The length of the CDR3 is 12 residues. CDR1 and CDR2 from the germline V gene are SGHRS and YFSETQ. CDR3 coding DNA: TGCGCCAGCAGCTTGGAAGGGAAGGGCTACACCTTC. Translated, it gives CASSLEGKGYTF.

V gene TRBV27 combines with J gene TRBJ1-2, with D hard to call. This CDR3 comprises 19 residues. From germline, CDR1 is MNHEY and CDR2 SMNVEV (reference sequence). The V and J ends lost 3 bases and 6 bases respectively, with 29 bases between them. CDR3 residues: CASSFRQMAGFKVGHGYTF. CDR3 in DNA: TGTGCCAGCAGTTTTCGGCAGATGGCGGGATTCAAAGTTGGACATGGCTACACCTTC.

The J gene is TRBJ1-2, the V gene TRBV7-9, with D unclear. The CDR3 totals 12 residues. The germline gives CDR1 SEHNR, CDR2 FQNEAQ (reference sequence). The V end lost 3 bases, the J end lost 7 bases, and 9 bases lay between the germline ends. CDR3 in DNA: TGTGCCAGCAGCTTTGAACTAGCTGGCTACACCTTC. Its protein is CASSFELAGYTF. The whole variable domain, filled in from reference TRBV7-9 and TRBJ1-2, reads DTGVSQNPRHKITKRGQNVTFRCDPISEHNRLYWYRQTLGQGPEFLTYFQNEAQLEKSRLLSDRFSAERPKGSFSTLEIQRTEQGDSAMYLCASSFELAGYTFGSGTRLTVV.

As to this clone: This same CDR3 is encoded by further DNA sequences in the sample. The chain links TRBV12-3 or TRBV12-4 to TRBJ2-7, with D unresolved. Trimming removed 6 bases from V and 0 bases from J, with 6 bases in between. This CDR3 comprises 12 residues. CDR3 DNA sequence: TGTGCCAGCAGCCAAAGCTCCTACGAGCAGTACTTC. Its translation is CASSQSSYEQYF.

This clone has just one count. J is TRBJ1-1 and V is TRBV29-1, with no clear D. This CDR3 is built from 13 residues. Germline loops: CDR1 SQVTM, CDR2 ANQGSEA. With 4 bases removed from V and 1 base from J, the gap between germline ends came to 10 bases. The CDR3, as DNA: TGCAGCGTTGTCCAGGCGTCGAACACTGAAGCTTTCTTT. Translating it yields CSVVQASNTEAFF.

The rearrangement joins TRBV11-2 to TRBJ2-1; no clear D. This CDR3 is 15 amino acids long. V was trimmed by 0 bases and J by 4 bases, leaving 10 bases between them. Germline assignment: CDR1 SGHAT and CDR2 FQNNGV. The CDR3 loop is CASSLDLGQYNEQFF. The CDR3 DNA is TGTGCCAGCAGCTTAGATCTAGGGCAGTACAATGAGCAGTTCTTC.

The chain links TRBV19 to TRBJ1-5; D not resolved. The CDR3 consists of 16 residues. Germline-derived CDR1 and CDR2 are LNHDA and SQIVND (reference sequence). The V gene lost 1 base and the J gene lost 4 bases, with 14 bases spanning the gap. Here the CDR3 DNA reads TGTGCCAGTAGTATAGGGGTGATTTTTAGTAATCAGCCCCAGCATTTT. It codes for CASSIGVIFSNQPQHF.

As for this clone: At one end the junction does not follow the germline gene, possibly because of a read error. The chain employs TRBV6-1 and TRBJ2-3; D is possibly TRBD2 (6 bases). Germline V CDR1 and CDR2: MNHNS, SASEGT. This CDR3 contains 17 residues. The CDR3 coding sequence is TGTACCAGCAGTGAATACCTTCCCCAGGAGGGCCCAGATACGCAGTATTTT. Amino acids: CTSSEYLPQEGPDTQYF.

The count of this clone is one. V is TRBV19 and J is TRBJ2-5, with TRBD2 matching over 16 bases. This CDR3 has 18 residues. CDR1 and CDR2 (germline): LNHDA, SQIVND (reference sequence). Trimming removed 0 bases from V and 5 bases from J; junction bases left unmatched: 6. The CDR3 loop reads CASSIEGLAGGPGETQYF. The CDR3 DNA sequence: TGTGCCAGTAGTATAGAGGGACTAGCGGGAGGGCCGGGGGAGACCCAGTACTTC.

This rearrangement joins TRBV27 to TRBJ2-1; D may be TRBD1 (7 bases). This CDR3 is built from 15 residues. CDR1 and CDR2 from the germline V gene are MNHEY and SMNVEV (reference sequence). V was shortened by 7 bases and J by 7 bases, with 20 bases between the two germline ends. The CDR3 protein is CASTHGQEGLNEQFF. The CDR3 DNA reads as TGTGCCAGCACGCACGGACAGGAAGGACTAAATGAGCAGTTCTTC.

V usage is TRBV9 and J usage is TRBJ2-3; TRBD2 might be the D (5 bases). This CDR3 contains 16 residues. V dropped 0 bases and J dropped 0 bases, with 11 bases sitting between them. Germline V gene lookup returns CDR1 SGDLS and CDR2 YYNGEE. CDR3 DNA: TGTGCCAGCAGCGTAGGGGTAGCGACTAGCACAGATACGCAGTATTTT. It translates to CASSVGVATSTDTQYF. Full variable domain (remainder filled in from reference TRBV9 and TRBJ2-3): DSGVTQTPKHLITATGQRVTLRCSPRSGDLSVYWYQQSLDQGLQFLIQYYNGEERAKGNILERFSAQQFPDLHSELNLSSLELGDSALYFCASSVGVATSTDTQYFGPGTRLTVL.

The chain combines TRBV5-4 with TRBJ1-2, with a weak D call TRBD1 (5 bases). Germline CDR1 is SGHNT and CDR2 is YYREEE (reference sequence). Between the trimmed V and J ends, which lost 3 bases and 7 bases, there was a span of 16 bases. CDR3 length equals 14 residues. CDR3 sequence reads: CASSSESGAGGYTF. For the CDR3, the DNA is TGTGCCAGCAGCTCCGAATCCGGGGCCGGTGGCTACACCTTC.

The chain joins TRBV29-1 to TRBJ2-3; D may be TRBD2 (6 bases). This CDR3 is built from 12 residues. The ends were cut back, 4 bases at V and 6 bases at J, with 11 bases in the middle. The germline V gene encodes CDR1 SQVTM and CDR2 ANQGSEA. Here the CDR3 reads CSVVVRGDTQYF. CDR3 nucleotides: TGCAGCGTTGTAGTGCGGGGCGATACGCAGTATTTT.

The rearrangement joins TRBV12-5 to TRBJ2-6, with a weak D call TRBD1 (6 bases). Germline CDR1 and CDR2: LGHNT and FRNRAP. This CDR3 is 13 amino acids long. The V end lost 2 bases, the J end lost 10 bases, and 9 bases lay between the germline ends. The CDR3 sequence: CASGLLGGNVLTF. CDR3 nucleotides: TGTGCTAGTGGTTTGTTAGGGGGAAACGTCCTGACTTTC.

V is TRBV15 and J is TRBJ2-4; weak D call: TRBD2 (6 bases). Between the trimmed V and J ends, which lost 1 base and 0 bases, there was a span of 13 bases. CDR1 LNHNV and CDR2 YYDKDF come from the germline V gene (reference sequence). This CDR3 spans 17 amino acids. CDR3 residues: CATSRGEAGLAKNIQYF. In DNA, the CDR3 is TGTGCCACCAGCAGAGGGGAGGCAGGCCTAGCCAAAAACATTCAGTACTTC.

CDR3 bases: TGTGCCGTGGGACAGGCCTATGGCTACACCTTC. The encoded protein is CAVGQAYGYTF. The V gene is TRBV30, the J gene TRBJ1-2; 8 bases are shared with TRBD1. The junction had 3 bases not matched to a gene; V was cut back by 8 bases and J by 4 bases. There are 11 residues in the CDR3. The V gene's germline CDR1 is GTSNPN and CDR2 SVGIG (reference sequence).

This chain connects TRBV6-6 to TRBJ2-7; D not certain. Per the germline V gene, CDR1 is MNHNY and CDR2 is SVGAGI (reference sequence). The CDR3 runs to 12 residues. With 4 bases removed from V and 2 bases from J, the gap between germline ends came to 6 bases. The CDR3 bases are TGTGCCAGCAGTTTCCCCGCCTACGAGCAGTACTTC. This translates into CASSFPAYEQYF.

This chain links TRBV3-1 (or the pseudogene TRBV3-2) with TRBJ2-7; 9 positions agree with TRBD2. Trimming cost V 0 bases and J 2 bases; bases outside gene matches: 5. The CDR3 consists of 16 residues. Germline values: CDR1 LGHDT, CDR2 YNNKEL (reference sequence). CDR3 nucleotide sequence: TGTGCCAGCAGCCAAGAGGGACTAGCCTCCCCCTACGAGCAGTACTTC. Residues: CASSQEGLASPYEQYF.

V usage is TRBV6-5 and J usage is TRBJ2-7; 10 bases match TRBD1. Germline V lookup: CDR1 MNHEY, CDR2 SVGAGI. V lost 2 bases and J lost 4; bases outside the gene matches: 8. The CDR3 is 16 residues long. DNA for the CDR3: TGTGCCAGCAGTTACCCCGGACAGGGGGGAAAATACGAGCAGTACTTC. The encoded protein is CASSYPGQGGKYEQYF.

The V and J genes are TRBV7-2 and TRBJ2-7, with D perhaps TRBD2 (6 bases). V was trimmed by 2 bases and J by 4 bases, leaving 15 bases between them. CDR1 is SGHTA, CDR2 FQGNSA, per germline. This CDR3 is built from 15 residues. CDR3 coding DNA: TGTGCCAGCAGCTTATCAACGGGAGTCCCTTACGAGCAGTACTTC. Translating gives CASSLSTGVPYEQYF.

CDR3 sequence (DNA): TGTGCCAGCAGTTTATTGTCAGGGCCCTATGGCTACACCTTC. Protein product: CASSLLSGPYGYTF. This chain links TRBV28 with TRBJ1-2; a weak D match, TRBD1 (5 bases). Trimming removed 1 base from V and 4 bases from J, with 10 bases in between. CDR3 length: 14 amino acids. Germline V gene sequence: CDR1 MDHEN, CDR2 SYDVKM.

The chain joins TRBV12-3 or TRBV12-4 to TRBJ2-3; D unresolved. The CDR3 runs 12 residues. The germline V and J ends were trimmed by 10 bases and 0 bases, with 8 bases remaining between them. The CDR3 sequence: CATRWSTDTQYF. The CDR3 coding sequence is TGTGCCACCCGGTGGAGCACAGATACGCAGTATTTT.

The rearrangement uses TRBV7-9 and TRBJ1-2; 8 bases are a match to TRBD1. CDR1 is SEHNR, CDR2 FQNEAQ, per germline (reference sequence). V was pared by 5 bases and J by 3 bases, with 8 bases of the junction left unmatched. The CDR3 spans 15 residues. The CDR3 DNA sequence: TGTGCCAGCAGCATCCATACGGGACAGGACTATGGCTACACCTTC. This encodes CASSIHTGQDYGYTF. The whole variable domain, filled in from reference TRBV7-9 and TRBJ1-2, reads DTGVSQNPRHKITKRGQNVTFRCDPISEHNRLYWYRQTLGQGPEFLTYFQNEAQLEKSRLLSDRFSAERPKGSFSTLEIQRTEQGDSAMYLCASSIHTGQDYGYTFGSGTRLTVV.

This chain uses TRBV18 with TRBJ1-2; the match to TRBD1 covers 8 bases. Germline CDR1 KGHSH, CDR2 LQKENI. The CDR3 runs 15 residues. Germline trimming cut 2 bases from V and 6 bases from J; bases unmatched to any gene: 8. DNA for the CDR3: TGTGCCAGCTCACCATGGACAGGGAGTATGAATGGCTACACCTTC. It encodes CASSPWTGSMNGYTF.